These 10 T cell receptor beta chains share one sample of origin, sequenced in a study of spatial heterogeneity in lung cancer. The time point was: sample taken at primary tumor resection. Whole-study results and caveats: Tumor mutation counts were tracked by expanded intratumoral alpha and beta TCR counts.

In TCRdb, the 5' RACE reads were re-called with MiXCR into one record per CDR3 protein. The sample shows over a thousand distinct CDR3 sequences, around 9.3% of them seen only once. These TCRs are of unknown antigen specificity. Material: lung tumor tissue, obtained at surgery. All receptors come from a male donor with early-stage non-small cell lung cancer.

In this sample, this clonotype is medium-sized. The chain is built from TRBV7-9 and TRBJ1-1, with 7 bases fitting TRBD1. There are 14 residues in the CDR3. Germline-derived CDR1 and CDR2 are SEHNR and FQNEAQ (reference sequence). After removal of 2 bases from V and 4 bases from J, the junction contained 4 bases not matched to a gene. DNA for the CDR3: TGTGCCAGCAGCTTAATCAAGGGGGCCACTGAAGCTTTCTTT. Protein sequence: CASSLIKGATEAFF.

By sample fraction, this clonotype is medium-sized. J is TRBJ1-5 and V is TRBV20-1; no firm D call. V dropped 0 bases and J dropped 6 bases, with 12 bases sitting between them. Germline V gives CDR1 DFQATT, CDR2 SNEGSKA (reference sequence). The CDR3 consists of 14 residues. Here the CDR3 reads CSARDFGGLQPQHF. In nucleotides, the CDR3 is TGCAGTGCTAGAGATTTCGGTGGCCTTCAGCCCCAGCATTTT.

This clonotype is classed as medium-sized. The gene calls are TRBV4-1 and TRBJ2-7; 10 bases agree with TRBD1. J was trimmed by 6 bases and V by 4 bases; bases with no gene match: 6. The CDR3 is 14 amino acids. CDR1 is MGHRA and CDR2 is YSYEKL in the germline V gene. In nucleotides, the CDR3 is TGCGCCAGCAGCCTGGGACAGGGGCTTAGCGAGCAGTACTTC. It encodes CASSLGQGLSEQYF.

V gene TRBV28 combines with J gene TRBJ1-1, with D possibly TRBD1 on 5 matching bases. Germline values: CDR1 MDHEN, CDR2 SYDVKM. V was clipped by 6 bases and J by 0 bases, with 14 bases between them. This CDR3 region has 15 residues. The CDR3, as DNA: TGTGCCAGCAGGCGAAGGATGGACATGAACACTGAAGCTTTCTTT. Translated, it gives CASRRRMDMNTEAFF.

By share, this clonotype counts as medium-sized. The chain combines TRBV5-1 with TRBJ2-3; 8 bases line up with TRBD2. This CDR3 has 15 residues. The V and J ends lost 2 bases and 4 bases, in that order; junction bases with no gene match: 6. From germline, CDR1 is SGHRS and CDR2 YFSETQ. Here the CDR3 reads CASSFTTSGSDTQYF. DNA for the CDR3: TGCGCCAGCAGCTTTACAACTAGCGGTTCAGATACGCAGTATTTT.

This clonotype is labeled as medium-sized. The chain combines TRBV2 with TRBJ2-5, with D possibly matching TRBD1 (6 bases). Germline loops: CDR1 SNHLY, CDR2 FYNNEI. The CDR3 has 13 residues. The V gene lost 10 bases and the J gene lost 1 base, with 13 bases spanning the gap. The CDR3 reads CATHGQLQETQYF. The CDR3 region has the DNA TGTGCCACACACGGACAGCTCCAAGAGACCCAGTACTTC.

By frequency in the sample, this clonotype is medium-sized. This chain links TRBV29-1 with TRBJ2-5; D is undetermined. V was shortened by 3 bases and J by 5 bases, with 13 bases between the two germline ends. The CDR3 has 13 amino acids. Per the germline V gene, CDR1 is SQVTM and CDR2 is ANQGSEA. CDR3 region: CSVEGVSGETQYF. CDR3 DNA: TGCAGCGTTGAGGGTGTTAGTGGGGAGACCCAGTACTTC.

This clonotype occurred many times. The J gene is TRBJ1-1, the V gene TRBV5-1, with D unresolved. Trimming left V 0 bases short and J 6 bases short, with 12 bases between. Germline CDR1 SGHRS, CDR2 YFSETQ. This CDR3 has 14 residues. The CDR3 sequence: CASSLEPPRSEAFF. The CDR3 DNA is TGCGCCAGCAGCTTGGAACCGCCCCGTTCTGAAGCTTTCTTT.

Sample share makes this clonotype large. The chain joins TRBV23-1 to TRBJ1-4, with 7 bases that match TRBD1. TRBV23-1 belongs to the ORF category, with a function that is uncertain. The V and J ends lost 2 bases and 0 bases, in that order; junction bases with no gene match: 0. The CDR3 has 15 residues. The chain's CDR3 is CASSQDRATNEKLFF. In nucleotides, the CDR3 is TGCGCCAGCAGTCAAGACAGGGCAACTAATGAAAAACTGTTTTTT.

By sample share, this clonotype is medium-sized. The CDR3 region has the DNA TGCGCCAGCAGCCGTGGACTAGCGCGGAGCTCCTACGAGCAGTACTTC. This translates into CASSRGLARSSYEQYF. The chain combines TRBV5-1 with TRBJ2-7, with 9 bases lining up with TRBD2. Trimming cost V 4 bases and J 0 bases; bases outside gene matches: 8. CDR3 length: 16 residues. Germline assignment: CDR1 SGHRS and CDR2 YFSETQ.